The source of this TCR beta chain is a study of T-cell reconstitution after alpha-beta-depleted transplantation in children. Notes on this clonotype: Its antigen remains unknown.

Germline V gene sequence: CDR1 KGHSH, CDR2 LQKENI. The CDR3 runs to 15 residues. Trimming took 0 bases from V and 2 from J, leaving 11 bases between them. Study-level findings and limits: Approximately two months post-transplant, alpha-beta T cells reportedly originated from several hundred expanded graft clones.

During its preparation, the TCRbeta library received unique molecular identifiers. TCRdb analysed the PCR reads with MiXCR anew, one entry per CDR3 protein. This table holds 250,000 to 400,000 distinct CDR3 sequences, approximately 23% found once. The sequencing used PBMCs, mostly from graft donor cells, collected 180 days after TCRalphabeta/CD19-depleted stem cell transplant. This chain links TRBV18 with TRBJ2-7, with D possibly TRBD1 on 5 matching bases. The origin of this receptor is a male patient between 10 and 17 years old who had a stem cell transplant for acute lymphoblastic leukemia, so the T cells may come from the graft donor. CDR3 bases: TGTGCCAGCTCACCACCGGCAGGGATGCCCTACGAGCAGTACTTC. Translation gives CASSPPAGMPYEQYF.